One TCR beta chain is described in this entry. Its matching antigen is unknown. This sample was taken from a study of T cells in Graves' hyperthyroidism and ophthalmopathy. Study conclusions and caveats: Ophthalmopathy stood apart from stable hyperthyroidism in a 13 V-J model.

This CDR3 has 15 residues. Trimming took off 1 base at V and 0 bases at J, with 8 bases between the two ends. CDR1 is MGHDK and CDR2 is SYGVNS in the germline V gene. Amplified TCR beta CDR3 regions derived from RNA transcripts. A first-round RT-PCR of the TCR CDR3 used the HTBI primer set. TCRdb used MiXCR to reprocess the multiplex PCR reads, holding one entry per CDR3 protein. The sample holds about 600,000 distinct CDR3 sequences; approximately 15% are singletons and the top ten take roughly 7%. Diagnosis relied on clinical symptoms, serum thyroxine and TRAb, thyroid ultrasound and orbital computed tomography.

Sample: blood. The gene calls are TRBV25-1 and TRBJ2-3; no definite D call. This TCR derives from a woman aged 18-30 years with Graves' ophthalmopathy. The CDR3 nucleotides are TGTGCCAGCAGTGAATCTCTGGTCAGCACAGATACGCAGTATTTT. Protein: CASSESLVSTDTQYF.